Listed here are 25 T cell receptor beta chains from one sample, sequenced in a study of T cell responses to AZD1222 COVID-19 vaccine. The data were produced by immunoSEQ multiplex PCR, yet TCRdb's version contains in-frame clones alone and is incomplete. The repertoire holds tens of thousands of clones, with more than 75% as singletons. Here the sequenced sample was peripheral blood, taken 28 days after the second AZD1222 dose. The receptor set was obtained from an adult who received the AZD1222 COVID-19 vaccine.

The genes are TRBV27 and TRBJ2-7; TRBD1 matches 7 bases. The CDR3 is made up of 15 amino acids. Germline V gene lookup returns CDR1 MNHEY and CDR2 SMNVEV (reference sequence). V trimming: 0 bases; J trimming: 2 bases; junction bases outside the gene matches: 4. This CDR3 is CASSLSWQGAYEQYF. As DNA, the CDR3 is TGTGCCAGCAGTTTATCCTGGCAGGGGGCCTACGAGCAGTACTTC.

This chain uses TRBV15 with TRBJ2-7; weak D call: TRBD1 (5 bases). Trimming removed 0 bases from V and 2 bases from J, with 11 bases in between. This CDR3 is 15 amino acids long. In germline, CDR1 is LNHNV, CDR2 YYDKDF (reference sequence). The CDR3 is CATSREGQGPYEQYF. The CDR3, as DNA: TGTGCCACCAGCAGAGAGGGGCAGGGTCCCTACGAGCAGTACTTC.

This sequence joins TRBV5-1 and TRBJ1-1; 7 bases are a match to TRBD1. The CDR3 length is 13 residues. The V gene end was trimmed by 3 bases and the J gene end by 4 bases; junction bases not matched to a gene: 3. Germline loops: CDR1 SGHRS, CDR2 YFSETQ. The CDR3 protein is CASSSQGFTEAFF. The CDR3 region has the DNA TGCGCCAGCAGCTCACAGGGGTTCACTGAAGCTTTCTTT.

The V gene is TRBV7-3, the J gene TRBJ1-1; the D gene is possibly TRBD1 (5 bases). The CDR3 length is 15 residues. Between the trimmed V and J ends, which lost 5 bases and 5 bases, there was a span of 18 bases. Germline CDR1 SGHTA, CDR2 FQGTGA. CDR3 sequence: CASSPQGALGTEAFF. CDR3 coding DNA: TGTGCCAGCAGCCCTCAAGGGGCGTTAGGAACTGAAGCTTTCTTT.

The chain couples TRBV5-4 to TRBJ1-4; TRBD1 is a possible D gene (6 bases). This CDR3 comprises 13 residues. The germline CDR1 and CDR2 sequences are SGHNT and YYREEE (reference sequence). The ends were cut back, 5 bases at V and 8 bases at J, with 13 bases in the middle. Written as DNA, the CDR3 is TGTGCCAGCAGGGAACAGGGTGAAGAAAAACTGTTTTTT. It is translated as CASREQGEEKLFF.

The chain links TRBV10-2 to TRBJ1-1, with 7 bases identical to TRBD1. Germline CDR1 reads WSHSY; CDR2 reads SAAADI. This CDR3 is built from 14 residues. The junction had 6 bases not matched to a gene; V was cut back by 3 bases and J by 5 bases. CDR3 amino acids: CASSDRGSWTEAFF. CDR3 DNA: TGCGCCAGCAGTGACAGGGGGTCGTGGACTGAAGCTTTCTTT.

This chain links TRBV19 with TRBJ1-4, with D perhaps matching TRBD1 (5 bases). The CDR3 contains 13 residues. Deletions cut 3 bases from V and 8 bases from J, with 10 bases between. Per germline, CDR1 LNHDA and CDR2 SQIVND (reference sequence). CDR3 coding DNA: TGTGCCAGTAGTATGGACACCCGCGAAAAACTGTTTTTT. The encoded protein is CASSMDTREKLFF.

The rearrangement joins TRBV19 to TRBJ1-4; D remains ambiguous. Trimming took off 1 base at V and 8 bases at J, with 14 bases between the two ends. The CDR3 runs to 15 residues. Germline values: CDR1 LNHDA, CDR2 SQIVND (reference sequence). CDR3 sequence (DNA): TGTGCCAGTAGTATAGCCCCCGTGCTGAGGGAAAAACTGTTTTTT. Its protein product is CASSIAPVLREKLFF.

The rearrangement links TRBV27 to TRBJ2-1; perhaps TRBD1 as D (6 bases). CDR3 length: 17 residues. V was shortened by 3 bases and J by 2 bases, with 17 bases between the two germline ends. Germline CDR1 reads MNHEY; CDR2 reads SMNVEV (reference sequence). CDR3 sequence: CASSFGRGLITYNEQFF. CDR3 in DNA: TGTGCCAGCAGTTTCGGCAGGGGCCTCATCACCTACAATGAGCAGTTCTTC.

The chain is built from TRBV2 and TRBJ1-3; no firm D call. This CDR3 has 14 amino acids. V was pared by 6 bases and J by 4 bases, with 13 bases between. Germline CDR1 and CDR2: SNHLY and FYNNEI. The CDR3 loop reads CASSPLSWGNTIYF. The CDR3 DNA is TGTGCCAGCAGCCCTCTTTCTTGGGGAAACACCATATATTTT. The variable domain in full, completed from reference TRBV2 and TRBJ1-3, reads EPEVTQTPSHQVTQMGQEVILRCVPISNHLYFYWYRQILGQKVEFLVSFYNNEISEKSEIFDDQFSVERPDGSNFTLKIRSTKLEDSAMYFCASSPLSWGNTIYFGEGSWLTVV.

The V gene is TRBV5-8, the J gene TRBJ1-2, with unresolved D. The germline V gene encodes CDR1 SGHTS and CDR2 YDEGEE. CDR3 length: 16 amino acids. Trimming cost V 6 bases and J 0 bases, with 18 bases left between them. The CDR3 here is CASTSRGRTTNYGYTF. CDR3 bases: TGTGCCAGCACCTCGAGAGGACGGACCACTAACTATGGCTACACCTTC. Filled out from reference TRBV5-8 and TRBJ1-2, the complete variable domain reads EAGVTQSPTHLIKTRGQQATLRCSPISGHTSVYWYQQALGLGLQFLLWYDEGEERNRGNFPPRFSGRQFPNYSSELNVNALELEDSALYLCASTSRGRTTNYGYTFGSGTRLTVV.

This sequence joins TRBV19 and TRBJ1-1, with TRBD1 identical over 7 bases. In germline, CDR1 is LNHDA, CDR2 SQIVND (reference sequence). Trimming removed 4 bases from V and 1 base from J; junction bases left unmatched: 6. CDR3 size: 15 residues. The CDR3 sequence is CASSRGQRANTEAFF. The CDR3 bases are TGTGCCAGTAGTAGGGGACAGAGAGCGAACACTGAAGCTTTCTTT.

The chain employs TRBV7-2 and TRBJ1-5; D is uncertain. Per the germline V gene, CDR1 is SGHTA and CDR2 is FQGNSA. The V and J ends lost 1 base and 5 bases respectively, with 3 bases between them. The CDR3 extends over 12 amino acids. CDR3 region: CASSLGHQPQHF. The CDR3 DNA sequence: TGTGCCAGCAGCTTAGGTCATCAGCCCCAGCATTTT.

The chain joins TRBV6-2 or TRBV6-3 to TRBJ1-5; 7 nucleotides line up with TRBD1. Per germline, CDR1 MNHEY and CDR2 SVGEGT. With 2 bases clipped from V and 6 bases from J, the junction kept 4 bases outside the gene matches. The CDR3 is 14 residues long. The CDR3 nucleotides are TGTGCCAGCAGTTACCGCGCAGGGGGTCAGCCCCAGCATTTT. Its protein product is CASSYRAGGQPQHF.

Concerning this clone itself: One end of the junction is discordant with germline, which a read error may explain. The V and J genes are TRBV14 and TRBJ1-2, with D unclear. The CDR3 runs to 12 residues. The germline gives CDR1 SGHDN, CDR2 FVKESK. CDR3 nucleotides: TGTGCCAGCAGCCCCTTGTTCGGAGTCCTTTACTTC. Its protein product is CASSPLFGVLYF.

The CDR3 reads CASSFGWANTEAFF. The CDR3, as DNA: TGTGCCAGCAGCTTCGGCTGGGCGAACACTGAAGCTTTCTTT. J is TRBJ1-1 and V is TRBV7-6; D call uncertain. Germline V lookup: CDR1 SGHVS, CDR2 FNYEAQ. Trimming pared 3 bases from V and 1 base from J, leaving 9 bases between. This CDR3 has 14 residues. Based on the CDR3 plus reference TRBV7-6 and TRBJ1-1, the full variable domain is GAGVSQSPRYKVTKRGQDVALRCDPISGHVSLYWYRQALGQGPEFLTYFNYEAQQDKSGLPNDRFSAERPEGSISTLTIQRTEQRDSAMYRCASSFGWANTEAFFGQGTRLTVV.

The chain combines TRBV27 with TRBJ2-2; D tentatively fits TRBD1 or TRBD2 (5 bases each). Germline V gene data show CDR1 as MNHEY and CDR2 as SMNVEV (reference sequence). Trimming took off 5 bases at V and 3 bases at J, with 13 bases between the two ends. The CDR3 loop spans 15 amino acids. In DNA form, the CDR3 reads TGTGCCAGCAGTCGCCGGGACGGTTACACCGGGGAGCTGTTTTTT. Translating it yields CASSRRDGYTGELFF.

V gene TRBV6-5 combines with J gene TRBJ1-4; 8 nucleotides match TRBD1. The germline gives CDR1 MNHEY, CDR2 SVGAGI. CDR3 size: 15 residues. V lost 4 bases, J lost 6 bases, and 7 bases stayed unmatched. The CDR3 sequence is CASSLTGVWDEKLFF. The CDR3 region has the DNA TGTGCCAGCAGTTTGACAGGGGTTTGGGATGAAAAACTGTTTTTT.

This clone was observed a few times. V gene TRBV28 combines with J gene TRBJ1-5; D is unclear. The germline CDR1 and CDR2 sequences are MDHEN and SYDVKM. V shed 6 bases and J shed 2 bases, with 17 bases lying between them. The CDR3 covers 16 residues. CDR3 sequence (DNA): TGTGCCAGCAGCTCGGAACTAGGGCGTGGCAATCAGCCCCAGCATTTT. Protein sequence: CASSSELGRGNQPQHF.

The chain employs TRBV5-8 and TRBJ1-4, with 7 bases fitting TRBD1. V shed 5 bases and J 5 bases; nucleotides not matched to a gene: 9. This CDR3 comprises 15 residues. Germline lookup yields CDR1 SGHTS and CDR2 YDEGEE. The CDR3 DNA reads TGTGCCAGCAGGCCCGGGACAGCCCTCAATGAAAAACTGTTTTTT. Amino acid sequence: CASRPGTALNEKLFF.

This chain connects TRBV12-3 or TRBV12-4 to TRBJ2-2, with a tentative D call TRBD2 (6 bases). There are 13 residues in the CDR3. Trimming took 7 bases from V and 8 from J, leaving 14 bases between them. CDR3 in DNA: TGTGCCAGCAACCAGCTAGCGTCAGGGGAGCTGTTTTTT. Protein: CASNQLASGELFF.

The chain links TRBV27 to TRBJ2-1; the match to TRBD1 covers 7 bases. The CDR3 runs 14 residues. V was clipped by 1 base and J by 7 bases; unmatched bases: 4. The V gene's germline CDR1 is MNHEY and CDR2 SMNVEV (reference sequence). The CDR3 here is CASSLFPTGNEQFF. The CDR3 nucleotides are TGTGCCAGCAGTTTATTCCCGACAGGGAATGAGCAGTTCTTC.

This rearrangement joins TRBV7-2 to TRBJ2-3; perhaps TRBD2 as D (5 bases). The V and J ends lost 1 base and 2 bases respectively, with 7 bases between them. Germline assignment: CDR1 SGHTA and CDR2 FQGNSA. CDR3 length equals 14 residues. The CDR3 nucleotides read TGTGCCAGCAGCTTAGACGGGATCACAGATACGCAGTATTTT. It is translated as CASSLDGITDTQYF. The full variable domain, completed using reference TRBV7-2 and TRBJ2-3, is GAGVSQSPSNKVTEKGKDVELRCDPISGHTALYWYRQSLGQGLEFLIYFQGNSAPDKSGLPSDRFSAERTGGSVSTLTIQRTQQEDSAVYLCASSLDGITDTQYFGPGTRLTVL.

The chain employs TRBV28 and TRBJ1-5; 9 bases line up with TRBD1. J was trimmed by 7 bases and V by 8 bases; bases with no gene match: 9. The CDR3 extends over 14 amino acids. Germline CDR1 is MDHEN and CDR2 is SYDVKM. CDR3 nucleotides: TGTGCCAGCGGAACAGGGGGCGCGAACCAGCCCCAGCATTTT. This translates into CASGTGGANQPQHF.

The rearrangement links TRBV7-9 to TRBJ1-3; D gene unclear. The germline CDR1 and CDR2 sequences are SEHNR and FQNEAQ (reference sequence). The CDR3 contains 13 residues. Trimming pared 1 base from V and 4 bases from J, leaving 5 bases between. The CDR3 DNA reads TGTGCCAGCAGCTTAGGGGCAGGAAACACCATATATTTT. It is translated as CASSLGAGNTIYF.